Sequencing of this T cell receptor beta chain was carried out in a study of cytomegalovirus exposure and HLA in healthy donors. It was with 60 Vbeta and 13 Jbeta primers that the PCR ran. The assay was immunoSEQ multiplex PCR, and TCRdb's table has in-frame clones only and misses some. Of more than 150,000 clones in the sample, 60% to 80% were seen once. Overall study findings and caveats: Cytomegalovirus association was assigned to about 150 TCR beta chains. Across donors, presence/absence analyses took sequencing depth to be roughly uniform.

V lost 3 bases, J lost 4 bases, and 9 bases lay in between. CDR3 length equals 13 residues. The germline V gene has CDR1 LNHDA and CDR2 SQIVND (reference sequence). This clone appeared a single time. Its matching antigen is unknown. V and J are TRBV19 and TRBJ1-1, with D maybe TRBD1 (5 bases). The TCR was taken from a woman aged 40 to 55 in good health and CMV-seropositive. Sequenced input: PBMCs. The CDR3 sequence is CASSMGQTTEAFF. As DNA, the CDR3 is TGTGCCAGTAGTATGGGGCAGACCACTGAAGCTTTCTTT.